This paragraph reports one T cell receptor beta chain. No antigen is known for it. The germline V gene encodes CDR1 SGHVS and CDR2 FNYEAQ. The CDR3 consists of 14 residues. V shed 0 bases and J shed 3 bases, with 8 bases lying between them. TCR alpha and TCR beta cDNA libraries with sample barcodes and UMIs came from 5'RACE using constant-segment primers. Each CDR3 protein is one row after TCRdb ran MiXCR on the 5' RACE reads. This sample has approximately 100,000 distinct CDR3 sequences; 11% occur once, and the top ten carry approximately 40%. This sample is part of a study of T-cell memory formation after mild COVID-19. At the level of the study: TCR clusters largely stayed donor specific. Study conclusions and caveats: Day 15 to 85 contractors were CD4/CD8 balanced; later expanders leaned CD4+. The main location of contracting CD4+ clones was CM and EM, and that of contracting CD8+ clones was EMRA.

The chain has TRBV7-6 and TRBJ2-5; D is unresolved. Source material: PBMCs or a T cell subset sorted from them (not recorded which). The sequence came from a man between 18 and 35 years old who had mild COVID-19 (a few samples of this study predate the infection). Cell type and time point are not known. CDR3 nucleotide sequence: TGTGCCAGCAGCTTAGCCGGTGGTGAAGAGACCCAGTACTTC. Residues: CASSLAGGEETQYF.